This T cell receptor (beta chain) stems from a study of brain T cells in children with intractable seizures. Findings of the study overall: Viral specificity was inferred only from CDR3 similarity; HCMV serostatus was unknown.

Only cases whose brain tissue showed the highest T cell transcript signatures were sequenced. Patients received at least one anti-epileptic drug before surgery. The method was immunoSEQ multiplex PCR; TCRdb's version includes in-frame clones alone and lacks a portion of them. The table has 70,000 to 85,000 clones, approximately 89% seen once; the top ten hold around 24%. The germline CDR1 and CDR2 sequences are MNHNY and SVGAGI (reference sequence). V lost 1 base and J 5 bases, leaving 8 bases between the germline ends. The CDR3 spans 13 residues. As for this clone: Its cognate antigen is unknown.

V and J are TRBV6-6 and TRBJ1-2; possible D gene TRBD1, 5 bases. The receptor's source is a girl between 2 and 10 years old with Rasmussen encephalitis and intractable seizures. The source material was peripheral blood, sampled at surgery. The CDR3 region has the DNA TGTGCCAGCAGTTACTGGGACCATTATGGCTACACCTTC. This translates into CASSYWDHYGYTF.